A single T cell receptor (beta chain) is shown here with its context. J was trimmed by 3 bases and V by 5 bases; bases with no gene match: 3. This CDR3 has 13 amino acids. Germline CDR1 is MDHEN and CDR2 is SYDVKM. This sample stems from a study of identifying expanded T cells in peripheral blood. TCRdb's copy holds only in-frame clones and misses some; the assay was immunoSEQ multiplex PCR. Among 70,000 to 95,000 clones listed, more than 70% were seen once. The chain couples TRBV28 to TRBJ1-2; 7 bases are a match to TRBD1. Sequences were obtained from blood. The source is a person between 18 and 75 years old in good health. For the CDR3, the DNA is TGTGCCAGCAGTATCCAGGGGGACTATGGCTACACCTTC. Encoded protein: CASSIQGDYGYTF.